Listed below are T cell receptor beta chains from one sample, sequenced in a study of T cell responses to AZD1222 COVID-19 vaccine. Some clones are missing from TCRdb's copy, which holds only in-frame ones; the method was immunoSEQ multiplex PCR. This sample has 120,000 to 150,000 clones, with 75% to 95% found just once. The sample in question was peripheral blood, obtained on day 0 of AZD1222 vaccination. Receptors originate from an adult in good health. CDR3s include the opening cysteine and the closing phenylalanine or tryptophan. A D gene is named only where the DNA matches it firmly. Rows give clone size only sometimes, using once, few, many, or a class for an expanded clone.

CDR3aa: CASRISDSGEQPQHF
CDR3nt: TGTGCCAGTAGAATATCAGACTCAGGGGAACAGCCCCAGCATTTT
j_gene: TRBJ1-5
d_gene: -
abundance: -
v_gene: TRBV19

CDR3aa: CATSRGGSGNTIYF
CDR3nt: TGTGCCACCAGCAGAGGAGGGTCTGGAAACACCATATATTTT
j_gene: TRBJ1-3
d_gene: -
abundance: -
v_gene: TRBV15

CDR3aa: CASSFEQTSDGYTF
CDR3nt: TGTGCCAGCAGCTTTGAACAGACGAGCGATGGCTACACCTTC
j_gene: TRBJ1-2
d_gene: -
abundance: once
v_gene: TRBV11-3

CDR3aa: CASSPRGETGELFF
CDR3nt: TGTGCCAGCAGTCCCAGGGGTGAGACCGGGGAGCTGTTTTTT
j_gene: TRBJ2-2
d_gene: -
abundance: -
v_gene: TRBV25-1

CDR3aa: CASSPRSYNEQFF
CDR3nt: TGTGCCAGCAGTCCTCGCTCCTACAATGAGCAGTTCTTC
j_gene: TRBJ2-1
d_gene: -
abundance: -
v_gene: TRBV12-3/TRBV12-4

CDR3aa: CASSLVGGTEAFF
CDR3nt: TGTGCCAGCAGCTTAGTTGGGGGAACTGAAGCTTTCTTT
j_gene: TRBJ1-1
d_gene: -
abundance: -
v_gene: TRBV11-2

CDR3aa: CASSQVKVRGLAGGEQYF
CDR3nt: TGCGCCAGCAGCCAAGTTAAGGTTAGGGGACTAGCGGGAGGGGAGCAGTACTTC
j_gene: TRBJ2-7
d_gene: TRBD2
abundance: once
v_gene: TRBV4-1

CDR3aa: CASSQDRGKVEAFF
CDR3nt: TGCGCCAGCAGCCAAGATCGGGGGAAGGTTGAAGCTTTCTTT
j_gene: TRBJ1-1
d_gene: -
abundance: -
v_gene: TRBV4-1

CDR3aa: CSVFTGDSNQPQHF
CDR3nt: TGCAGCGTTTTTACAGGAGATAGCAATCAGCCCCAGCATTTT
j_gene: TRBJ1-5
d_gene: -
abundance: -
v_gene: TRBV29-1

CDR3aa: CASRVEGQNTGELFF
CDR3nt: TGTGCCAGCAGGGTGGAGGGCCAGAACACCGGGGAGCTGTTTTTT
j_gene: TRBJ2-2
d_gene: -
abundance: -
v_gene: TRBV5-4